This T cell receptor beta chain was sequenced during a study of response to subunit inactivated influenza vaccine. Study-wide results and limits: With each seasonal influenza vaccination, the authors suggested, few new T cells are recruited.

The ends were cut back, 2 bases at V and 3 bases at J, with 9 bases in the middle. The CDR3 length is 14 residues. CDR1 is MNHEY and CDR2 is SVGAGI in the germline V gene. A remark on this clonotype: What it recognizes is unknown.

Each CDR3 protein is one row after TCRdb ran MiXCR on the RT-PCR reads. The sample lists approximately 530,000 distinct CDR3 sequences, about an eighth occurring once. The specimen comprised PBMCs from blood, sampled roughly 45 days after vaccination. The genes are TRBV6-5 and TRBJ2-3, with D uncertain. The TCR sequence derives from a man between 45 and 60 years old who received an inactivated influenza vaccine. CDR3 in DNA: TGTGCCAGCAGTTACGTCCAGCCTACAGATACGCAGTATTTT. Protein sequence: CASSYVQPTDTQYF.